This record concerns one TCR beta chain sequence. Assay used: immunoSEQ multiplex PCR; TCRdb lists only in-frame clones, some missing. Altogether under 150,000 clones are present, 85% being singletons, with the ten largest covering 10% to 15%. This sample stems from a study of blood T cell repertoires in COVID-19. At the level of the study: Acute-phase and convalescent COVID-19 samples originated in the United States, Italy and Spain.

The CDR3 length is 13 residues. V was pared by 7 bases and J by 4 bases, with 10 bases between. CDR1 is MGHDK, CDR2 SYGVNS, per germline. V usage is TRBV25-1 and J usage is TRBJ1-4; D not resolved. Sequencing was carried out using peripheral blood. The clonotype was recovered from a human donor in a cohort sampled during active COVID-19. The CDR3 sequence is CASTGELNEKLFF. CDR3 bases: TGTGCCAGCACTGGGGAGCTTAATGAAAAACTGTTTTTT.